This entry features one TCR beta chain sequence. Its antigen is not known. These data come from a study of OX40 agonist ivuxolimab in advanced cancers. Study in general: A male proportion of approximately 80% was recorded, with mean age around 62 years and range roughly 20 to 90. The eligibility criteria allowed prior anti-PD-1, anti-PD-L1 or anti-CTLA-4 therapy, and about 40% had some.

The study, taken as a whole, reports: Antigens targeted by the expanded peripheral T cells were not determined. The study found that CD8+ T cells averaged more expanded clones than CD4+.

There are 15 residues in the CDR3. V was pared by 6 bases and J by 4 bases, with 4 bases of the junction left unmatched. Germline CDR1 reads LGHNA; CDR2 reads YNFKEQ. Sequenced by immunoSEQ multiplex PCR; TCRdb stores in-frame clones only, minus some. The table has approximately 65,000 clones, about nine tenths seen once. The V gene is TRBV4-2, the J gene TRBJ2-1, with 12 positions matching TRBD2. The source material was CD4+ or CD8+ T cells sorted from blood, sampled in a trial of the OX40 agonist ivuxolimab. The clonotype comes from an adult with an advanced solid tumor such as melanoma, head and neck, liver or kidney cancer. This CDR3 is CASSTGLAGYNEQFF. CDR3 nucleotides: TGTGCCAGCAGTACAGGACTAGCGGGATACAATGAGCAGTTCTTC.